A single TCR beta chain is shown here with its context. Isolating PBMCs gave at least 7 million of these cells per sample. This record belongs to a study of blood T cells in healthy people across ages. A sample-barcoded 5' primer and a J-beta primer mix were used in a second PCR of about 6 to 12 cycles. Template switching added a 12-random-nucleotide identifier to every cDNA molecule. One entry per CDR3 protein, called by TCRdb with MiXCR from the 5' RACE reads. This table has around 1.5 million distinct CDR3 sequences, 34% appearing once. CDR3 length: 10 residues. The germline CDR1 and CDR2 sequences are SGHTA and FQGNSA. The V gene lost 0 bases and the J gene lost 9 bases, with 0 bases spanning the gap.

This sequence was found in a woman aged 25 to 39 in good health. The sequenced sample consisted of blood. This chain joins TRBV7-2 and TRBJ2-1, with no clear D. In DNA, the CDR3 is TGTGCCAGCAGCTTAGCTGAGCAGTTCTTC. Protein: CASSLAEQFF.